The entry that follows covers one TCR beta chain sequence. Its antigen is not identified. Using immunoSEQ multiplex PCR, the repertoire was profiled, and TCRdb retains in-frame clones only, with some absent. The sample has nearly 80,000 clones, approximately 80% seen once; the top ten hold under 25%. The data originate from a study of T cell responses to AZD1222 COVID-19 vaccine. The CDR3 has 13 amino acids. The V end lost 3 bases, the J end lost 2 bases, and 7 bases lay between the germline ends. Overall study results and limits: CD4 TCRs covered the whole spike, strongest at regions 160-218 and 743-854. White British people made up most donors, females outnumbered males, and clonal diversity was possibly underestimated. Spike-specific TCR repertoires showed rising breadth and depth after two AZD1222 doses. Only after the peak T cell response were repertoires sampled.

This sequence joins TRBV12-3 or TRBV12-4 and TRBJ1-2; possibly TRBD1 for D (6 bases). The source was peripheral blood, collected on day 0 of AZD1222 vaccination. The receptor's source is an adult in good health. CDR3 nucleotides: TGTGCCAGCAGTTTTAGGGGGAACTATGGCTACACCTTC. Residues: CASSFRGNYGYTF.